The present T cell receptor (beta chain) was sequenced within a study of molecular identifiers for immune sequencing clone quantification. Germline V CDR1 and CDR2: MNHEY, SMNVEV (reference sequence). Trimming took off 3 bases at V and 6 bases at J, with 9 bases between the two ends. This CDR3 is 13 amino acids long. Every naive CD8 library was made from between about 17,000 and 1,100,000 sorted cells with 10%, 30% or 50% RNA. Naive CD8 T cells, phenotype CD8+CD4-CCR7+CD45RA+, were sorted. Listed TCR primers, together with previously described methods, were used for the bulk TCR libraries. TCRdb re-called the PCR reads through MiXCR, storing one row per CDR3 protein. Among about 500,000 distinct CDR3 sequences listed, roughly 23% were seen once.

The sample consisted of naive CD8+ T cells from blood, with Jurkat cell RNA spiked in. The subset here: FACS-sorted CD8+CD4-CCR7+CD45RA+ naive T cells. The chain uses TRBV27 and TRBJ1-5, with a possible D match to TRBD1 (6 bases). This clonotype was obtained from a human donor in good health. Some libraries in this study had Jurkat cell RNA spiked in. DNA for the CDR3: TGTGCCAGCAGTTTTACAGGGTTTCAGCCCCAGCATTTT. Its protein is CASSFTGFQPQHF.